There are many counts of the clone carrying this TCR beta chain. What it binds is not known. Time point meaning: persistent/refractory GD, antithyroid drugs over 5 years with positive TRAb. PBMC-extracted RNA yielded the TCR library. This sample is part of a study of regulatory T cells in long-lasting Graves disease. Study-level information: Over 5 years on antithyroid drugs plus positive TSH receptor antibodies marked Graves' disease as persistent.

Arm-PCR of CDR3 regions and iRepertoire HTBI primers were used to build TCR beta libraries. TCRdb re-called the multiplex PCR reads through MiXCR, storing one row per CDR3 protein. This sample has 400,000 to 500,000 distinct CDR3 sequences; 20% to 25% occur once, and the top ten carry around 13%. V gave up 5 bases and J gave up 7 bases; unmatched junction bases: 1. The CDR3 runs 13 residues. Study-wide results and caveats: TRBV28, TRBJ1-2 and TRBJ2-5 emerged as the favored segments in persistent disease. The study found lower TCR diversity in persistent Graves' patients than in newly diagnosed ones.

Sequenced here: peripheral blood mononuclear cells (PBMCs), sampled when the disease was refractory, from a patient treated with antithyroid drugs. The receptor was isolated from a female donor with Graves disease. V and J are TRBV12-3 or TRBV12-4 and TRBJ2-7; 14 bases are shared with TRBD2. This CDR3 is CASSGTSGREQYF. CDR3 in DNA: TGTGCCAGCAGTGGGACTAGCGGGAGAGAGCAGTACTTC.